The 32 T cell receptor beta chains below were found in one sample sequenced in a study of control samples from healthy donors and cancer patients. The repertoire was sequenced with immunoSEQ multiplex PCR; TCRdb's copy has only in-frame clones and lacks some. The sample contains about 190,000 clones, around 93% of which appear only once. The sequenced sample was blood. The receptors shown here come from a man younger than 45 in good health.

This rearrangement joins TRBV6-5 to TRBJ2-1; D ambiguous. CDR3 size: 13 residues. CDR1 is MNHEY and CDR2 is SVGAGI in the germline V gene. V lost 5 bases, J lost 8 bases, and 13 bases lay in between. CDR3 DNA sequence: TGTGCCAGCAGTAGCCCGGCCGGCTATGAGCAGTTCTTC. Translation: CASSSPAGYEQFF.

DNA of the CDR3: TGTGCCAGTCACAGTGGGGGGCTGGACTCTAACTATGGCTACACCTTC. Its protein is CASHSGGLDSNYGYTF. The genes are TRBV19 and TRBJ1-2; maybe TRBD1 (6 bases). The CDR3 runs 16 residues. The V gene's germline CDR1 is LNHDA and CDR2 SQIVND (reference sequence). Trimming stripped 8 bases from V and 0 bases from J, with 19 bases between.

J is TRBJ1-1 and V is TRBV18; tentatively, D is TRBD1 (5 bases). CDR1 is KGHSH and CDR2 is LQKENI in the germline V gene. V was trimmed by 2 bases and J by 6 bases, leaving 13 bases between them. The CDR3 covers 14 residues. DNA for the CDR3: TGTGCCAGCTCACCAAATCAAGGGACTGCTGAAGCTTTCTTT. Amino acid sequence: CASSPNQGTAEAFF.

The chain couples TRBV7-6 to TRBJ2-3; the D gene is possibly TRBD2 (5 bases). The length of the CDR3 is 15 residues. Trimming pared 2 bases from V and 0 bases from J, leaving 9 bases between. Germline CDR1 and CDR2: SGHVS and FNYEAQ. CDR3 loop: CASSLRASSTDTQYF. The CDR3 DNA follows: TGTGCCAGCAGCTTACGGGCTAGCAGCACAGATACGCAGTATTTT.

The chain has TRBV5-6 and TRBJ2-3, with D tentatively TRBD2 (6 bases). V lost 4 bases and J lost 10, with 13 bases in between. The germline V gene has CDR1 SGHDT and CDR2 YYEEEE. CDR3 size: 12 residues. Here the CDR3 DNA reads TGTGCCAGCAGCACCGGGACTCCCGCGCAGTATTTT. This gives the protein CASSTGTPAQYF.

This CDR3 is CASSLGLAGDIQYF. The CDR3 DNA follows: TGTGCCAGCAGCTTAGGACTAGCGGGGGACATTCAGTACTTC. The chain joins TRBV11-3 to TRBJ2-4; 12 bases align to TRBD2. Per germline, CDR1 SGHNT and CDR2 YENEEA. The CDR3 is made up of 14 amino acids. V lost 1 base to trimming and J lost 8 bases; unmatched junction nucleotides: 0.

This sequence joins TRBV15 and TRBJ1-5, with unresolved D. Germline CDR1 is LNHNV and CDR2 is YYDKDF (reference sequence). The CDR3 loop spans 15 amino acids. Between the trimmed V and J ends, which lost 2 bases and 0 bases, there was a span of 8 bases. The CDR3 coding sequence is TGTGCCACCAGCAGAAACCCAGGTAGCAATCAGCCCCAGCATTTT. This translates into CATSRNPGSNQPQHF.

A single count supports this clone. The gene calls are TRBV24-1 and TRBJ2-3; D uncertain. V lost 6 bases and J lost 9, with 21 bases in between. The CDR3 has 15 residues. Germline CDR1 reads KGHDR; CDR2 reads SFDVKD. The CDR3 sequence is CATSHWTDKHRTQYF. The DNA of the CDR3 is TGTGCCACCAGTCACTGGACGGATAAACACAGAACGCAGTATTTT.

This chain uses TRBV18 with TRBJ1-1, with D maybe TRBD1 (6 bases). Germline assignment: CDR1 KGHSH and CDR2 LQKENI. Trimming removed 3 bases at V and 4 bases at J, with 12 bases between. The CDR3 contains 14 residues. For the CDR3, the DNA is TGTGCCAGCTCACCCCGACAGGCCCCCACTGAAGCTTTCTTT. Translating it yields CASSPRQAPTEAFF.

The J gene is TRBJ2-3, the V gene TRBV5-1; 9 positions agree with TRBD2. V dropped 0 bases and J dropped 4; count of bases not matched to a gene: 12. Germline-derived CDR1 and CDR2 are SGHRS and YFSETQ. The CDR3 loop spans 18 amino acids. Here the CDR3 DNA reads TGCGCCAGCAGCTTGGGGTTAGCGGGGGCCCCGAGTGCAGATACGCAGTATTTT. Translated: CASSLGLAGAPSADTQYF.

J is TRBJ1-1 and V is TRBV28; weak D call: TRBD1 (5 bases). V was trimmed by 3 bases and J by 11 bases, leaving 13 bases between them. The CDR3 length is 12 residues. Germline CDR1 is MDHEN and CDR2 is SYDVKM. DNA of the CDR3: TGTGCCAGCAGTTTCCCTGGGGGGAGTGCTTTCTTT. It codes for CASSFPGGSAFF. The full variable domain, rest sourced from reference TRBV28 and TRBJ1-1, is DVKVTQSSRYLVKRTGEKVFLECVQDMDHENMFWYRQDPGLGLRLIYFSYDVKMKEKGDIPEGYSVSREKKERFSLILESASTNQTSMYLCASSFPGGSAFFGQGTRLTVV.

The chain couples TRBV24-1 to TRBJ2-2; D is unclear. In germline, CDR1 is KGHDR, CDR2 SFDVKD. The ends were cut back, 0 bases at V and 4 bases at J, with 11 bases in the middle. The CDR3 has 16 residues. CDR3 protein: CATSDLSHDTTGELFF. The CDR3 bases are TGTGCCACCAGTGATTTGAGCCACGACACCACCGGGGAGCTGTTTTTT.

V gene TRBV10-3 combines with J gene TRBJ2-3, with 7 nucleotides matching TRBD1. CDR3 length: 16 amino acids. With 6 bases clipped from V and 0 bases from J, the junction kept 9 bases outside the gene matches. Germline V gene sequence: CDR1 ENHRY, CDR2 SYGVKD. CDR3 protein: CAISQPGTASTDTQYF. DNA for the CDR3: TGTGCCATCAGCCAACCCGGGACAGCTAGCACAGATACGCAGTATTTT.

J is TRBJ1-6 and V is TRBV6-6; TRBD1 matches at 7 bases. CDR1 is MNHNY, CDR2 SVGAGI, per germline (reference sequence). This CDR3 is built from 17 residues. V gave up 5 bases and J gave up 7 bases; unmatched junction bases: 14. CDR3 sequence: CASSPRGGGGENSPLHF. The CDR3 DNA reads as TGTGCCAGCAGTCCCCGGGGAGGGGGCGGAGAAAATTCACCCCTCCACTTT.

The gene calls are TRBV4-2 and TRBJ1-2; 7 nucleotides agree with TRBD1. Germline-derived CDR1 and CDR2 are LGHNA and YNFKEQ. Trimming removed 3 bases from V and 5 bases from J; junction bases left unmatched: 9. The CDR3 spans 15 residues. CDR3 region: CASSHVGTDGYGYTF. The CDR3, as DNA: TGTGCCAGCAGCCATGTTGGGACAGACGGATATGGCTACACCTTC.

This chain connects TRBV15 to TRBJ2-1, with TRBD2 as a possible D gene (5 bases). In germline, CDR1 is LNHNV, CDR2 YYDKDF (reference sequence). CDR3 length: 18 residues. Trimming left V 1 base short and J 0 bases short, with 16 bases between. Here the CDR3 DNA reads TGTGCCACCAGCAGAGTCGGTCACAGCGGCCGCTCCTACAATGAGCAGTTCTTC. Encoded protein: CATSRVGHSGRSYNEQFF.

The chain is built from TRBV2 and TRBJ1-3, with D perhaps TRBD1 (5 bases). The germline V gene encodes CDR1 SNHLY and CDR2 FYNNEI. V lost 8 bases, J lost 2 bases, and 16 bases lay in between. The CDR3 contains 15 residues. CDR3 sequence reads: CASRREGLAGNTIYF. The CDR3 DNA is TGTGCCAGCCGCCGTGAGGGGTTAGCTGGAAACACCATATATTTT.

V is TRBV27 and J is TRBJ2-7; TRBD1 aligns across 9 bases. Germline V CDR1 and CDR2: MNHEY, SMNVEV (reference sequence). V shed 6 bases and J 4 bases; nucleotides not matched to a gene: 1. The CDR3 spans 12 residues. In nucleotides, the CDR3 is TGTGCCAGCAGCGACAGGGGGTACGAGCAGTACTTC. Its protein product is CASSDRGYEQYF.

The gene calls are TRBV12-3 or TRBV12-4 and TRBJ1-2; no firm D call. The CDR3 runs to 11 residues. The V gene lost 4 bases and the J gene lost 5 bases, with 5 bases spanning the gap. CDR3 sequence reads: CASSWKYGYTF. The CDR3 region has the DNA TGTGCCAGCAGTTGGAAGTATGGCTACACCTTC.

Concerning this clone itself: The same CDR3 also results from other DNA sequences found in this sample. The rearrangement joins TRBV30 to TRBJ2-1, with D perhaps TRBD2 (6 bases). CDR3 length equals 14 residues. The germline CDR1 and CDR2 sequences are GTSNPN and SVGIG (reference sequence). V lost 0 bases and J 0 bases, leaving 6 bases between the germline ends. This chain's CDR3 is CAWSVGSSYNEQFF. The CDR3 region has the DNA TGTGCCTGGAGTGTCGGGAGCTCCTACAATGAGCAGTTCTTC.

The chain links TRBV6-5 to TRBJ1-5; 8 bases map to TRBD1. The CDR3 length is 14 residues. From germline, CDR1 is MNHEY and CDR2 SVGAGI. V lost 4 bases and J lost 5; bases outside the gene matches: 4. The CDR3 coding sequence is TGTGCCAGCAGTTGGACAGGGCCAGATCAGCCCCAGCATTTT. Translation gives CASSWTGPDQPQHF.

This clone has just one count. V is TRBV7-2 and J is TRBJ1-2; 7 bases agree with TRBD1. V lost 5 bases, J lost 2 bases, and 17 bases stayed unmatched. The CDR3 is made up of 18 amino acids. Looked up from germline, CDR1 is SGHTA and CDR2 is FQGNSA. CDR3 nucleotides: TGTGCCAGCAGCCCCCAGGGGGGAGGTTTGGGGGGAAACTATGGCTACACCTTC. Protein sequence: CASSPQGGGLGGNYGYTF.

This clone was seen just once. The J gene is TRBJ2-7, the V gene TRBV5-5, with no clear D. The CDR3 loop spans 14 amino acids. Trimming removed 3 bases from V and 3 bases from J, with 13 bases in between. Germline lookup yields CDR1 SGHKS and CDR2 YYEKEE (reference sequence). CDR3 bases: TGTGCCAGCAGCTCTGGTACCCTCTACTACGAGCAGTACTTC. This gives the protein CASSSGTLYYEQYF.

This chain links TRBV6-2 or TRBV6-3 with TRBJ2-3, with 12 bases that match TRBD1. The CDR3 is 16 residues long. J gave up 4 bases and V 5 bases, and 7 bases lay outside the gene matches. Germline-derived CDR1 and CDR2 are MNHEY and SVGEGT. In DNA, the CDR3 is TGTGCCAGCAGTCCCCCGGGACAGGGGGCGTCAGATACGCAGTATTTT. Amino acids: CASSPPGQGASDTQYF.

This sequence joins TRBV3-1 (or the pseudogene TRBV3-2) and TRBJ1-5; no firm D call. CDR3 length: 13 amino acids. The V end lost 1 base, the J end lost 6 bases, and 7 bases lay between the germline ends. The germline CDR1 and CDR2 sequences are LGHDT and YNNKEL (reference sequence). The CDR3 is CASSQGLSQPQHF. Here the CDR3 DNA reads TGTGCCAGCAGCCAAGGACTTTCTCAGCCCCAGCATTTT.

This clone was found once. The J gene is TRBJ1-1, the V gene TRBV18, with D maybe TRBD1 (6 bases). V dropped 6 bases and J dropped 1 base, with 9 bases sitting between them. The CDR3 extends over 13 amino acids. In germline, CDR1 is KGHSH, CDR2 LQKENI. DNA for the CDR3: TGTGCCAGCTCGCTGGGACAGAACACTGAAGCTTTCTTT. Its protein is CASSLGQNTEAFF.

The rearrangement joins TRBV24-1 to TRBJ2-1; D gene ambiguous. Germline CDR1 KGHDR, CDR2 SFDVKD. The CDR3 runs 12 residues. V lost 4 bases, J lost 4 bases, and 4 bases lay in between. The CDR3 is CATSESYNEQFF. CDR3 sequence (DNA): TGTGCCACCAGTGAAAGTTACAATGAGCAGTTCTTC.

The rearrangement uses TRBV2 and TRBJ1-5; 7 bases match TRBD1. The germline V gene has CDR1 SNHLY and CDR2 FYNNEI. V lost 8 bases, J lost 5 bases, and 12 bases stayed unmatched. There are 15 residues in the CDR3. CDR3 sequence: CASASRDSGYQPQHF. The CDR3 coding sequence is TGTGCCAGCGCCTCCCGGGACAGCGGATATCAGCCCCAGCATTTT. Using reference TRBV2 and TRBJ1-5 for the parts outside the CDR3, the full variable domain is EPEVTQTPSHQVTQMGQEVILRCVPISNHLYFYWYRQILGQKVEFLVSFYNNEISEKSEIFDDQFSVERPDGSNFTLKIRSTKLEDSAMYFCASASRDSGYQPQHFGDGTRLSIL.

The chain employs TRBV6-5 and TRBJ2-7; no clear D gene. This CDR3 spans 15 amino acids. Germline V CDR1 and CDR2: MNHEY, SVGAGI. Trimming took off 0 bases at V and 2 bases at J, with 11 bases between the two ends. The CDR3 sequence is CASSYSNFQAYEQYF. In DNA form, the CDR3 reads TGTGCCAGCAGTTACTCGAACTTCCAGGCCTACGAGCAGTACTTC.

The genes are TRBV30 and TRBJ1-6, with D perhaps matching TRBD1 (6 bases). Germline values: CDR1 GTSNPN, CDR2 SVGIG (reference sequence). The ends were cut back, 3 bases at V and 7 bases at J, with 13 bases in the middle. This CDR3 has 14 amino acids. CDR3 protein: CAWSRGAGNSPLHF. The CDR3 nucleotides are TGTGCCTGGAGCCGGGGGGCGGGAAATTCACCCCTCCACTTT.

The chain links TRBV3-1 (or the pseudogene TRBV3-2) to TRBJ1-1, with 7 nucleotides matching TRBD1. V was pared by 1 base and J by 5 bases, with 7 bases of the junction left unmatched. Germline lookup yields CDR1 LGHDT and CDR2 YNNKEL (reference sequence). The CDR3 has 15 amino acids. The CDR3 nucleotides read TGTGCCAGCAGCCAAGCAACAGGGGTAGAGACTGAAGCTTTCTTT. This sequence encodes CASSQATGVETEAFF.

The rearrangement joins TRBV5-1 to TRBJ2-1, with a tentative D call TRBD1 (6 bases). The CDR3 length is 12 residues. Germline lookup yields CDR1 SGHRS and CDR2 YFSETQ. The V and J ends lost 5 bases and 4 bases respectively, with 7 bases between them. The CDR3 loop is CASSQGYNEQFF. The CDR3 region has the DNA TGCGCCAGCAGTCAGGGGTACAATGAGCAGTTCTTC.